These 25 T cell receptor beta chains originate from one sample sequenced in a study of sequential checkpoint blockade in melanoma. Only in-frame clones appear in the TCRdb table, and some are missing; sequencing was by immunoSEQ multiplex PCR. The table includes 5,500 to 6,500 clones, 21% detected once. As for treatment: randomized to nivolumab then ipilimumab (arm A) or the reverse (arm B). The input for sequencing was tumor tissue (inferred from file names), taken from a patient given nivolumab and ipilimumab in sequence. These receptors were taken from a human donor with melanoma.

This chain joins TRBV25-1 and TRBJ2-3; weak D call: TRBD1 (5 bases). V was cut by 6 bases and J by 0 bases, with 10 bases left in between. Germline V gives CDR1 MGHDK, CDR2 SYGVNS. The CDR3 has 14 residues. CDR3 DNA sequence: TGTGCCAGCAGGACAGAGACTAGCACAGATACGCAGTATTTT. Translated: CASRTETSTDTQYF.

The gene calls are TRBV12-5 and TRBJ2-1, with a possible D match to TRBD2 (7 bases). Germline assignment: CDR1 LGHNT and CDR2 FRNRAP. Trimming left V 0 bases short and J 7 bases short, with 16 bases between. The CDR3 is 16 residues long. The CDR3 DNA reads TGTGCTAGTGGTTTGGTACAGGGCGGGAGTAGGAATGAGCAGTTCTTC. This gives the protein CASGLVQGGSRNEQFF.

In this sample, this clone is medium-sized. The rearrangement joins TRBV11-3 to TRBJ2-1; TRBD2 matches at 12 bases. Germline V lookup: CDR1 SGHNT, CDR2 YENEEA. The CDR3 spans 15 residues. The trim removed 6 bases at V and 1 base at J, leaving 1 base unmatched. As DNA, the CDR3 is TGTGCCAGCAGGACTAGCGGGAGTTCCTACAATGAGCAGTTCTTC. As protein: CASRTSGSSYNEQFF.

At least ten counts were recorded for this clone. The genes are TRBV11-3 and TRBJ1-2, with a possible D match to TRBD1 (6 bases). The germline V gene encodes CDR1 SGHNT and CDR2 YENEEA. The CDR3 has 16 amino acids. Trimming shortened V by 3 bases and J by 0 bases, and 14 bases separated the two germline ends. The CDR3 is CASSFLGQRTNYGYTF. The CDR3 bases are TGTGCCAGCAGCTTTCTCGGACAGCGGACTAACTATGGCTACACCTTC. Filled out from reference TRBV11-3 and TRBJ1-2, the complete variable domain reads EAGVVQSPRYKIIEKKQPVAFWCNPISGHNTLYWYLQNLGQGPELLIRYENEEAVDDSQLPKDRFSAERLKGVDSTLKIQPAELGDSAVYLCASSFLGQRTNYGYTFGSGTRLTVV.

Many counts were recorded for this clone. The chain uses TRBV11-3 and TRBJ2-6; 8 nucleotides align to TRBD1. The junction had 5 bases not matched to a gene; V was cut back by 2 bases and J by 2 bases. The CDR3 contains 17 residues. The V gene's germline CDR1 is SGHNT and CDR2 YENEEA. The CDR3, as DNA: TGTGCCAGCAGCTTAACGGGGACAGGTACTGGGGCCAACGTCCTGACTTTC. Translated: CASSLTGTGTGANVLTF. Together with reference TRBV11-3 and TRBJ2-6, the CDR3 gives the full variable domain: EAGVVQSPRYKIIEKKQPVAFWCNPISGHNTLYWYLQNLGQGPELLIRYENEEAVDDSQLPKDRFSAERLKGVDSTLKIQPAELGDSAVYLCASSLTGTGTGANVLTFGAGSRLTVL.

The rearrangement joins TRBV7-5 to TRBJ2-7. TRBV7-5 is given as a pseudogene. The CDR3 length is 14 residues. The CDR3 protein is CASSQTAGWGEQYF. CDR3 nucleotide sequence: TGTGCCAGCAGCCAAACCGCTGGGTGGGGCGAGCAGTACTTC.

This clone was detected many times. The chain couples TRBV7-6 to TRBJ2-2; weak D call: TRBD1 (6 bases). The CDR3 sequence is 15 residues long. The germline V gene has CDR1 SGHVS and CDR2 FNYEAQ. V shed 5 bases and J shed 5 bases, with 15 bases lying between them. CDR3 protein: CASSQKGEETGELFF. The CDR3 nucleotides read TGTGCCAGCAGCCAAAAGGGGGAAGAGACCGGGGAGCTGTTTTTT.

This clone was detected only a few times. V gene TRBV6-8 combines with J gene TRBJ1-2, with TRBD1 identical over 7 bases. The CDR3 runs 12 residues. Germline V gives CDR1 MNHGY, CDR2 SAAAGT. With V trimmed by 8 bases and J by 2 bases, 2 bases remained unmatched. CDR3 region: CASQDRNYGYTF. As DNA, the CDR3 is TGTGCCAGCCAGGACAGGAACTATGGCTACACCTTC.

V gene TRBV6-8 combines with J gene TRBJ1-6, with a weak D call TRBD1 (5 bases). Germline CDR1 is MNHGY and CDR2 is SAAAGT. V gave up 6 bases and J gave up 10 bases, with 16 bases separating them. The CDR3 has 14 residues. For the CDR3, the DNA is TGTGCCAGCAGAGCCGGGGGTACGGGGTCACCCCTCCACTTT. This translates into CASRAGGTGSPLHF.

The V gene is TRBV14, the J gene TRBJ2-7; a weak D match, TRBD2 (6 bases). Trimming took 6 bases from V and 5 from J, leaving 11 bases between them. The length of the CDR3 is 12 residues. CDR1 and CDR2 from the germline V gene are SGHDN and FVKESK. CDR3 DNA sequence: TGTGCCAGCAGAAACTGGAGGGACGAGCAGTACTTC. The encoded protein is CASRNWRDEQYF.

V is TRBV29-1 and J is TRBJ2-5; D perhaps matches TRBD2 (5 bases). Germline loops: CDR1 SQVTM, CDR2 ANQGSEA. The CDR3 runs to 12 residues. V lost 4 bases to trimming and J lost 4 bases, with 10 bases between them. The CDR3 sequence is CSVGTEGETQYF. The CDR3 DNA follows: TGCAGCGTTGGGACCGAGGGAGAGACCCAGTACTTC.

This clone rates as medium-sized. V usage is TRBV19 and J usage is TRBJ2-7, with 10 nucleotides matching TRBD1. V shed 6 bases and J 5 bases; nucleotides not matched to a gene: 10. The CDR3 sequence is 15 residues long. Germline V gene lookup returns CDR1 LNHDA and CDR2 SQIVND (reference sequence). This CDR3 is CASRATGGAFHEQYF. The DNA of the CDR3 is TGTGCCAGTAGAGCGACAGGGGGCGCGTTCCACGAGCAGTACTTC.

This clone was observed a few times. The rearrangement uses TRBV6-8 and TRBJ2-1; D is possibly TRBD2 (7 bases). The CDR3 spans 16 residues. Trimming took 2 bases from V and 4 from J, leaving 15 bases between them. Germline CDR1 MNHGY, CDR2 SAAAGT. The CDR3 here is CASSYLEGGHYNEQFF. The CDR3 bases are TGTGCCAGCAGTTACCTCGAGGGGGGGCATTACAATGAGCAGTTCTTC.

The sample holds many counts of this clone. The chain joins TRBV11-3 to TRBJ1-2; 8 bases are a match to TRBD1. From germline, CDR1 is SGHNT and CDR2 YENEEA. The CDR3 contains 16 residues. Germline trimming cut 5 bases from V and 3 bases from J; bases unmatched to any gene: 11. The CDR3 sequence: CASSPLDRAGYYGYTF. The CDR3, as DNA: TGTGCCAGCAGCCCATTGGACAGGGCGGGTTACTATGGCTACACCTTC.

This clone was recorded a few times. The chain combines TRBV6-8 with TRBJ2-7, with D maybe TRBD1 (5 bases). The CDR3 loop spans 12 amino acids. Trimming pared 5 bases from V and 4 bases from J, leaving 9 bases between. Germline CDR1 MNHGY, CDR2 SAAAGT. CDR3 sequence: CASSTQGYEQYF. DNA for the CDR3: TGTGCCAGCAGTACCCAGGGTTACGAGCAGTACTTC.

The chain couples TRBV6-8 to TRBJ1-2; TRBD1 is a possible D gene (5 bases). The CDR3 is 15 residues long. CDR1 MNHGY and CDR2 SAAAGT come from the germline V gene. V was cut by 5 bases and J by 2 bases, with 15 bases left in between. The CDR3 is CASSDWGRQNYGYTF. The CDR3 DNA reads TGTGCCAGCAGTGACTGGGGACGGCAAAACTATGGCTACACCTTC.

The chain couples TRBV28 to TRBJ1-4; a weak D match, TRBD1 (6 bases). The germline V gene encodes CDR1 MDHEN and CDR2 SYDVKM. Trimming took off 8 bases at V and 4 bases at J, with 17 bases between the two ends. The CDR3 has 15 residues. The CDR3 loop is CASGYRDGINEKLFF. CDR3 sequence (DNA): TGTGCCAGCGGGTACAGGGACGGTATTAATGAAAAACTGTTTTTT.

This chain connects TRBV4-1 to TRBJ1-1; 7 nucleotides align to TRBD1. Germline V lookup: CDR1 MGHRA, CDR2 YSYEKL. The CDR3 spans 14 residues. V gave up 1 base and J gave up 6 bases; unmatched junction bases: 5. The chain's CDR3 is CASSQVEGAPEAFF. The CDR3 bases are TGCGCCAGCAGCCAAGTCGAGGGGGCGCCTGAAGCTTTCTTT.

This clone was detected only a few times. This chain connects TRBV6-1 to TRBJ2-1; D is ambiguous. The CDR3 covers 14 residues. Germline V gene sequence: CDR1 MNHNS, CDR2 SASEGT. The V end was cut by 1 base, the J end by 7 bases, with 11 bases between. CDR3 loop: CASSEGADTNEQFF. DNA for the CDR3: TGTGCCAGCAGTGAAGGGGCAGACACAAATGAGCAGTTCTTC.

This clone is medium-sized by share. This sequence joins TRBV11-3 and TRBJ1-2; perhaps TRBD1 as D (5 bases). V was trimmed by 4 bases and J by 0 bases, leaving 9 bases between them. Germline-derived CDR1 and CDR2 are SGHNT and YENEEA. This CDR3 is built from 14 residues. The DNA for the CDR3 is TGTGCCAGCAGCTCGATGACAGCTAACTATGGCTACACCTTC. It is translated as CASSSMTANYGYTF.

The chain has TRBV25-1 and TRBJ1-1; D might be TRBD1 (5 bases). Trimming removed 1 base from V and 10 bases from J, with 10 bases in between. The CDR3 runs to 12 residues. The germline CDR1 and CDR2 sequences are MGHDK and SYGVNS. The CDR3 region has the DNA TGTGCCAGCAGTGAATTTGGGGGGGGAGCTTTCTTT. Translating gives CASSEFGGGAFF. Full variable domain (outside the CDR3, taken from reference TRBV25-1 and TRBJ1-1): EADIYQTPRYLVIGTGKKITLECSQTMGHDKMYWYQQDPGMELHLIHYSYGVNSTEKGDLSSESTVSRIRTEHFPLTLESARPSHTSQYLCASSEFGGGAFFGQGTRLTVV.

This clone showed up many times. This sequence joins TRBV6-8 and TRBJ2-5; TRBD2 aligns across 10 bases. The V gene end was trimmed by 5 bases and the J gene end by 1 base; junction bases not matched to a gene: 7. The germline CDR1 and CDR2 sequences are MNHGY and SAAAGT. This CDR3 comprises 16 residues. The CDR3 coding sequence is TGTGCCAGCAGTAAAAATAGCGGGGGGTTCCAAGAGACCCAGTACTTC. This codes for CASSKNSGGFQETQYF.

This clone has just a few counts. The chain links TRBV5-1 to TRBJ2-1; TRBD2 matches 15 bases. V shed 6 bases, J shed 7 bases, and the junction held 14 bases outside the gene matches. The germline V gene encodes CDR1 SGHRS and CDR2 YFSETQ. The CDR3 loop spans 18 amino acids. The DNA for the CDR3 is TGCGCCAGCAAGGGACTAGCGGGGGGCCCAGGTGTTCGGAATGAGCAGTTCTTC. Its translation is CASKGLAGGPGVRNEQFF.

The chain recombines TRBV11-1 with TRBJ2-1, with D unresolved. Trimming removed 5 bases at V and 0 bases at J, with 17 bases between. There are 17 residues in the CDR3. Germline V gene lookup returns CDR1 SGHAT and CDR2 FQDESV (reference sequence). The CDR3 is CASSLNPVLSSYNEQFF. In DNA form, the CDR3 reads TGTGCCAGCAGCCTAAACCCAGTACTAAGCTCCTACAATGAGCAGTTCTTC.

This clone was picked up a small number of times. The rearrangement links TRBV9 to TRBJ2-7; no firm D call. The CDR3 length is 14 residues. CDR1 SGDLS and CDR2 YYNGEE come from the germline V gene. Trimming removed 6 bases at V and 0 bases at J, with 13 bases between. The CDR3 sequence: CASNGFFGSYEQYF. CDR3 DNA sequence: TGTGCCAGCAATGGGTTCTTCGGCTCCTACGAGCAGTACTTC. The full variable domain, rest sourced from reference TRBV9 and TRBJ2-7, is DSGVTQTPKHLITATGQRVTLRCSPRSGDLSVYWYQQSLDQGLQFLIQYYNGEERAKGNILERFSAQQFPDLHSELNLSSLELGDSALYFCASNGFFGSYEQYFGPGTRLTVT.